The sequence of this TCR beta chain was determined in a study of T cell responses to AZD1222 COVID-19 vaccine. Whole-study findings and limits: Distributed over spike, vaccine-associated CD4 TCRs predominated at 160-218 and 743-854. Reports say nearly half of spike-specific TCRs go after unmutated variant regions. Clonal diversity was possibly underestimated; the donors were predominantly white British and more often female.

Looked up from germline, CDR1 is LGHNA and CDR2 is YNFKEQ. The CDR3 is 14 residues long. On this clone: As yet, its antigen is unknown. One junction end does not reproduce the germline sequence, and a read error may be involved.

Assay used: immunoSEQ multiplex PCR; TCRdb lists only in-frame clones, some missing. The repertoire consists of approximately 77,000 clones, with 80% to 90% occurring once and the leading ten covering around 3.5%. Pooled together were second doses at about 4 or about 12 weeks. The rearrangement uses TRBV4-2 and TRBJ2-5; D is tentatively TRBD1 or TRBD2 (5 bases each). The material sequenced was peripheral blood, taken 28 days after the second AZD1222 dose. This receptor was obtained from an adult who received the AZD1222 COVID-19 vaccine. Written as DNA, the CDR3 is TGTGCCAGCAGTCAAGGGACCTTCCAAGAGACCCAGTACTTC. It yields the protein CASSQGTFQETQYF.